These 8 T cell receptor beta chains were all obtained from the same sample, sequenced in a study of control samples from healthy donors and cancer patients. TCRdb's table, derived via immunoSEQ multiplex PCR, lists solely in-frame clones and lacks some. The sample shows 50,000 or so clones, under 90% of them seen only once. Input material: blood. The receptors stem from a man aged 70-80 years in good health.

This clone was seen just once. The chain employs TRBV5-4 and TRBJ1-2, with 7 positions matching TRBD1. CDR3 length: 15 amino acids. Unmatched junction bases numbered 10, after V lost 4 bases and J lost 4 bases. Germline loops: CDR1 SGHNT, CDR2 YYREEE (reference sequence). CDR3 sequence: CASSRKGAGIYGYTF. The CDR3 DNA reads TGTGCCAGCAGCAGGAAGGGGGCTGGGATCTATGGCTACACCTTC.

The genes are TRBV9 and TRBJ1-1; maybe TRBD1 (6 bases). This CDR3 is built from 12 residues. Trimming pared 3 bases from V and 12 bases from J, leaving 15 bases between. Per germline, CDR1 SGDLS and CDR2 YYNGEE. The CDR3 loop is CASSEDSTEPFF. CDR3 in DNA: TGTGCCAGCAGCGAGGACAGCACTGAGCCTTTCTTT.

The rearrangement links TRBV11-2 to TRBJ2-1; D is undetermined. The V gene lost 4 bases and the J gene lost 4 bases, with 5 bases spanning the gap. CDR3 size: 12 residues. CDR1 and CDR2 from the germline V gene are SGHAT and FQNNGV. Here the CDR3 reads CASSSDYNEQFF. CDR3 bases: TGTGCCAGCAGCTCCGATTACAATGAGCAGTTCTTC.

The chain recombines TRBV27 with TRBJ2-2; no clear D. Germline lookup yields CDR1 MNHEY and CDR2 SMNVEV (reference sequence). CDR3 length: 13 amino acids. V was cut by 3 bases and J by 6 bases, with 8 bases left in between. The DNA for the CDR3 is TGTGCCAGCAGTTTCAGGATACCCGGGGAGCTGTTTTTT. It specifies CASSFRIPGELFF.

The rearrangement joins TRBV10-1 to TRBJ2-5, with 13 bases matching TRBD2. This CDR3 has 18 amino acids. V lost 3 bases and J lost 3; bases outside the gene matches: 10. From germline, CDR1 is WNHNN and CDR2 SYGVQD (reference sequence). The CDR3 here is CASSDPTSGGPMEETQYF. CDR3 sequence (DNA): TGCGCCAGCAGTGATCCGACTAGCGGGGGGCCAATGGAAGAGACCCAGTACTTC.

The J gene is TRBJ2-1, the V gene TRBV5-1, with TRBD2 identical over 12 bases. Trimming at V came to 1 base and at J to 7 bases, leaving 3 bases not matched to a gene. The CDR3 covers 15 residues. In germline, CDR1 is SGHRS, CDR2 YFSETQ. For the CDR3, the DNA is TGCGCCAGCAGCTTGCTAACTAGCGGGGGGAATGAGCAGTTCTTC. Translated: CASSLLTSGGNEQFF. The variable domain in full, completed from reference TRBV5-1 and TRBJ2-1, reads KAGVTQTPRYLIKTRGQQVTLSCSPISGHRSVSWYQQTPGQGLQFLFEYFSETQRNKGNFPGRFSGRQFSNSRSEMNVSTLELGDSALYLCASSLLTSGGNEQFFGPGTRLTVL.

This clone was observed once. The chain couples TRBV18 to TRBJ1-1; D may be TRBD1 (6 bases). The CDR3 is made up of 13 amino acids. The germline V and J ends were trimmed by 4 bases and 1 base, with 7 bases remaining between them. Germline V gene lookup returns CDR1 KGHSH and CDR2 LQKENI. CDR3 residues: CASSQGQNTEAFF. CDR3 nucleotides: TGTGCCAGCTCACAGGGACAGAACACTGAAGCTTTCTTT.

The chain recombines TRBV2 with TRBJ1-2; D is undetermined. V lost 6 bases to trimming and J lost 2 bases, with 10 bases between them. From germline, CDR1 is SNHLY and CDR2 FYNNEI. This CDR3 is 13 amino acids long. CDR3: CASRLTLNYGYTF. In DNA form, the CDR3 reads TGTGCCAGCAGGCTAACTCTAAACTATGGCTACACCTTC.